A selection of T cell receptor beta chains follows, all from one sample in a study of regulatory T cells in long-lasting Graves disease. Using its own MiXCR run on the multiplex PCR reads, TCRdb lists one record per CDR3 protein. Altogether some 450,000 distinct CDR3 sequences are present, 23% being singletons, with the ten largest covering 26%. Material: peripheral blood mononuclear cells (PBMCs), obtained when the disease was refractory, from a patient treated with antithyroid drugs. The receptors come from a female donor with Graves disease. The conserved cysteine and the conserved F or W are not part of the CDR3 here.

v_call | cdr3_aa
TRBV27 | ASRRNIQY
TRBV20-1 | SAGGNPNTGELF
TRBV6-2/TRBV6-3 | ASSYLSLAYEQY
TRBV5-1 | ASSLSSSGHNEQF
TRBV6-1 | ASSPDGTTGELF
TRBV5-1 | ASSLRLTGSNTGELF
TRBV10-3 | AISNQQGNYGYT
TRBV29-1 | SGQVTGDGYT
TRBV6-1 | ASTGDRDLNTEAF
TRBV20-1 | SAREIGGRGINNEQF
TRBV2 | ASSQDGGRPTNYGYT
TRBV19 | ASSIGFGQTYEQY
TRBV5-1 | ASSEGTGDQETQY
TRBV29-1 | SGTGPSNTGELF
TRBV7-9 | ASSLGGGAYEQY
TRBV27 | ASRRDRGYYEQY
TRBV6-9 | ASSYLDTRYEQY
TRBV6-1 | ATGGRTGDIYEQY
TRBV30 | AWRPSSTLPGGSH
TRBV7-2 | ASSLMRLWSYT
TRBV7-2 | ASRVEGVADTQY
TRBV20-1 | SAEGTGLSYGYT
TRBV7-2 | TSSLKLGSTYTEAF
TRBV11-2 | ASSPTGTSGYT
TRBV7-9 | ASSLGVAGVSYEQY
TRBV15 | ATSRLSRGRLSTMNTEAF
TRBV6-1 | ASSDSVEPQH
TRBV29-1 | SVARLAGTGELF
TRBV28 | ASSLRAWGAGTEAF
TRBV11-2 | ASSPGTAAETQY
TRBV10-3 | AISVGLAYEQY
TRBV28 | ASSLWGQGVADTQY
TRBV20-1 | SARVQGTKNIQY
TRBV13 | ASSPPLAPSGRTLQETQY
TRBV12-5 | ASGSDGGLRYT
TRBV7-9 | ASSAQTGYDEKLF
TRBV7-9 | ASSLAGPSTDTQY
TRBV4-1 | ASSQDRAAKRYEQY
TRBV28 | ASNKKRGGDYT
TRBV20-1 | SAWTSGRGGYEQY
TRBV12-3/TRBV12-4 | ASSPFGGNTGELF
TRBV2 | ASSETSPNTGELF
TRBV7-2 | ASSLENGASGSPLYEQY
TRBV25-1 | ASSDGDKDTEAF
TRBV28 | ASSSGFYSNQPQH
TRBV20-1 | SASKPHGELF
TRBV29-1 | SVGSTGTSGNTIY
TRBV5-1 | ASSLGGADTQY
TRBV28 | ASSYRKRSYEQY
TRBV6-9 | ASSYSFMGRGGQLYNSPLH